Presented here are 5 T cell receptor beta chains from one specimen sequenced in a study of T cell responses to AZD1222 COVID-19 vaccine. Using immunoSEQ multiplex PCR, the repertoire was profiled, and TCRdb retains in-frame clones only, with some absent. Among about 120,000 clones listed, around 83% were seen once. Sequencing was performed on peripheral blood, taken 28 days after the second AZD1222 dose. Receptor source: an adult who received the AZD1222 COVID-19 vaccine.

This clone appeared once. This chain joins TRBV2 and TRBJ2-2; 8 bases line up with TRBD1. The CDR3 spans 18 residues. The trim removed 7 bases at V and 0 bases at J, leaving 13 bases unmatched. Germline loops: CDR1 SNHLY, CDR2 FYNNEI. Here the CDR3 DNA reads TGTGCCAGCACTGGACAGGGAATCGTCCAAACGAACACCGGGGAGCTGTTTTTT. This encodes CASTGQGIVQTNTGELFF. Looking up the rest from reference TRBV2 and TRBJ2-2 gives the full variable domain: EPEVTQTPSHQVTQMGQEVILRCVPISNHLYFYWYRQILGQKVEFLVSFYNNEISEKSEIFDDQFSVERPDGSNFTLKIRSTKLEDSAMYFCASTGQGIVQTNTGELFFGEGSRLTVL.

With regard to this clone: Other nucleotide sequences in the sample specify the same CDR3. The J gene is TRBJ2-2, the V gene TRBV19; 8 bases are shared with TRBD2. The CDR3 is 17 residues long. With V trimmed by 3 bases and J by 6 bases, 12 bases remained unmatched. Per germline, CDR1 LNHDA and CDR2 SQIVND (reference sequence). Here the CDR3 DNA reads TGTGCCAGTAGTATCGATCTCGCGGGGGGCGGGTCCGGGGAGCTGTTTTTT. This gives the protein CASSIDLAGGGSGELFF.

CDR3 loop: CASRTRGQETQYF. CDR3 DNA sequence: TGTGCCAGCAGGACCAGGGGCCAAGAGACCCAGTACTTC. The chain uses TRBV6-5 and TRBJ2-5, with a weak D call TRBD1 (6 bases). V lost 6 bases and J lost 1, with 9 bases in between. This CDR3 is 13 amino acids long. CDR1 is MNHEY and CDR2 is SVGAGI in the germline V gene.

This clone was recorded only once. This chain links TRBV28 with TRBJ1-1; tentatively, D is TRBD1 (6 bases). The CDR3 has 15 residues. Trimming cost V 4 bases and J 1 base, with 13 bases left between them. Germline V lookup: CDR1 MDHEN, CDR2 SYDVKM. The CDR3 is CASSSADRQNTEAFF. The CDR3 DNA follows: TGTGCCAGCAGTTCCGCTGACAGGCAGAACACTGAAGCTTTCTTT.

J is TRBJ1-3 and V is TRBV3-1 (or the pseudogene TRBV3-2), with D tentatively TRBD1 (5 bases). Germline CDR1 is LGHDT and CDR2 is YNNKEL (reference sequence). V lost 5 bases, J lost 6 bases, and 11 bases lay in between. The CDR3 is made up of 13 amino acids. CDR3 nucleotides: TGTGCCAGCAGCATAGGGGCTGTAAACACCATATATTTT. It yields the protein CASSIGAVNTIYF.